This T cell receptor (beta chain) was profiled in a study of blood T cells in healthy people across ages. This clonotype showed up just a few times. For the second PCR, which ran for about 6 to 11 cycles, a sample-barcoded 5' primer and a J-beta primer mix were used. TCRdb reanalysed the 5' RACE reads using MiXCR and keeps one entry per CDR3 protein. Among about a million distinct CDR3 sequences listed, 30% to 40% were seen once. From germline, CDR1 is LGHDT and CDR2 YNNKEL (reference sequence). Between the trimmed V and J ends, which lost 1 base and 8 bases, there was a span of 9 bases. The CDR3 runs to 13 residues.

The material sequenced was blood. V gene TRBV3-1 combines with J gene TRBJ2-1; D call uncertain. The receptor comes from a man between 18 and 35 years old in good health. The CDR3 region has the DNA TGTGCCAGCAGCCAAGCCCTTCTAGATGAGCAGTTCTTC. Translating gives CASSQALLDEQFF.